This T cell receptor (beta chain) was sequenced during a study of CD8 T cells in ankylosing spondylitis. Study observations and caveats: Relatively rare in peripheral blood, disease-linked clones were also CD8+.

In its sample, this clonotype was seen a few times. The target antigen is unknown. MiXCR, applied by TCRdb to the 5' RACE reads, yields one record per CDR3 protein. In the table there are about 340,000 distinct CDR3 sequences, approximately 14% of which are singletons. V lost 6 bases to trimming and J lost 4 bases, with 15 bases between them. This CDR3 spans 14 amino acids. Sequences were obtained from blood, either unsorted or a sorted T cell fraction (not recorded which). The sequence came from a male donor with ankylosing spondylitis or in good health (not recorded which). The J gene is TRBJ1-1, the V gene TRBV12-3 or TRBV12-4; TRBD1 might be the D (5 bases). CDR3 nucleotides: TGTGCCAGCAGGTCCCGCCGACAGATCACTGAAGCTTTCTTT. Its protein product is CASRSRRQITEAFF.